Each of the 8 T cell receptor beta chains below was sequenced from the same sample in a study of Graves' ophthalmopathy and Graves' hyperthyroidism. The authors amplified TCR beta CDR3 regions from RNA transcripts. An opening RT-PCR round employed HTBI primers and preceded a second-round multiplex PCR. TCRdb re-called the multiplex PCR reads through MiXCR, storing one row per CDR3 protein. Of over a million distinct CDR3 sequences listed, about 38% are singletons. Sequencing was carried out using peripheral blood or thyroid tissue (not recorded which). The receptors derive from an adult man with Graves' hyperthyroidism.

This clonotype appeared many times. CDR3 in amino acids: CASSLGQPNYEQYF. CDR3 coding DNA: TGTGCCAGCAGTCTGGGACAGCCCAACTACGAGCAGTACTTC. The rearrangement links TRBV2 to TRBJ2-7, with 7 bases that match TRBD1. Germline assignment: CDR1 SNHLY and CDR2 FYNNEI. This CDR3 is 14 amino acids long. Losses at the gene ends were 5 bases for V and 3 bases for J; bases not matched to a gene: 7.

This sequence joins TRBV20-1 and TRBJ1-1, with unresolved D. The CDR3 totals 12 residues. Germline CDR1 DFQATT, CDR2 SNEGSKA (reference sequence). Written as DNA, the CDR3 is TGCAGCTCTGGCGTCCCGAACACTGAAGCTTTCTTT. Translating it yields CSSGVPNTEAFF.

V gene TRBV2 combines with J gene TRBJ1-5, with D unclear. This CDR3 region has 13 residues. V lost 6 bases and J lost 4, with 10 bases in between. Germline loops: CDR1 SNHLY, CDR2 FYNNEI. The chain's CDR3 is CASRQELNQPQHF. The CDR3 DNA sequence: TGTGCCAGCAGGCAGGAGCTAAATCAGCCCCAGCATTTT.

This clonotype came up many times. This rearrangement joins TRBV12-5 to TRBJ1-1, with 7 bases lining up with TRBD1. CDR1 and CDR2 (germline): LGHNT, FRNRAP. The CDR3 covers 13 residues. Unmatched junction bases numbered 3, after V lost 8 bases and J lost 0 bases. CDR3 nucleotide sequence: TGTGCTAGTAGGGGGCTAATGAACACTGAAGCTTTCTTT. Encoded protein: CASRGLMNTEAFF.

In this sample, this clonotype turned up many times. The rearrangement joins TRBV12-3 or TRBV12-4 to TRBJ1-1; 10 bases are shared with TRBD1. CDR3 length: 15 amino acids. With 4 bases clipped from V and 3 bases from J, the junction kept 5 bases outside the gene matches. CDR3: CASSSSDRGHTEAFF. The DNA of the CDR3 is TGTGCCAGCAGTTCATCAGACAGGGGGCACACTGAAGCTTTCTTT.

This sequence joins TRBV25-1 and TRBJ1-2, with D unclear. V shed 6 bases and J shed 0 bases, with 14 bases lying between them. The CDR3 extends over 15 amino acids. Germline CDR1 is MGHDK and CDR2 is SYGVNS. This chain's CDR3 is CASRAQREANYGYTF. The CDR3 bases are TGTGCCAGCAGAGCCCAACGGGAAGCTAACTATGGCTACACCTTC.

This clonotype occurred once. Given a much more abundant clone one base away, this may be a read error. The chain carries TRBV7-2 and TRBJ2-7; D gene ambiguous. This CDR3 spans 13 amino acids. The V gene lost 3 bases and the J gene lost 5 bases, with 11 bases spanning the gap. Germline CDR1 and CDR2: SGHTA and FQGNSA. The CDR3 bases are TGTGCCAGCAGCTTCCCCGGCAGAAACGAGCAGTACTTC. This codes for CASSFPGRNEQYF.

This clonotype was counted many times. This chain links TRBV7-2 with TRBJ1-4, with 8 bases that match TRBD1. The CDR3 totals 15 residues. In germline, CDR1 is SGHTA, CDR2 FQGNSA. The J segment lost 8 bases and the V segment lost 0 bases, leaving 5 bases of the junction unmatched. The CDR3 reads CASSLAGQGYEKLFF. In nucleotides, the CDR3 is TGTGCCAGCAGCTTAGCCGGACAGGGCTACGAAAAACTGTTTTTT.